The TCR beta chain under discussion was sequenced for a study of blood T cell repertoires in COVID-19. TCRdb's copy holds only in-frame clones and misses some; the assay was immunoSEQ multiplex PCR. This table holds fewer than 700,000 clones, 85% to 90% found once. The V end lost 3 bases, the J end lost 4 bases, and 16 bases lay between the germline ends. The CDR3 has 15 residues. Per the germline V gene, CDR1 is SGHDT and CDR2 is YYEEEE. The genes are TRBV5-6 and TRBJ1-1; D perhaps matches TRBD1 (6 bases). The receptor comes from a woman in her fifties or sixties with COVID-19, enrolled during active disease. Sequencing was done on a sample of peripheral blood. CDR3: CASSWPTGLGTEAFF. The CDR3 bases are TGTGCCAGCAGCTGGCCGACAGGTCTTGGCACTGAAGCTTTCTTT.